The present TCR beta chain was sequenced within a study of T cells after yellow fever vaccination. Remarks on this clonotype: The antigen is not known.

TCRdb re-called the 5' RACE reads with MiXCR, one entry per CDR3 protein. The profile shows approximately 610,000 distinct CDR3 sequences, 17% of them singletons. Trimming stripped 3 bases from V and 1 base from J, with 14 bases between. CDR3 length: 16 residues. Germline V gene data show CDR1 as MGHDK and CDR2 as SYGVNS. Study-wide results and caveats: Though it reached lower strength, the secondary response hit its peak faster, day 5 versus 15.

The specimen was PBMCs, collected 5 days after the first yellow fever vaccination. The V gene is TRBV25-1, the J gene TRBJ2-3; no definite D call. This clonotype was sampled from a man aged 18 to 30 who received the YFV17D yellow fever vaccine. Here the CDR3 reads CASSDSQKFGTDTQYF. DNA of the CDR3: TGTGCCAGCAGTGACTCACAAAAGTTCGGCACAGATACGCAGTATTTT.